This T cell receptor beta chain was recovered during a study of vaccination and CD4 T cells after COVID-19. This CDR3 contains 12 residues. V was shortened by 3 bases and J by 5 bases, with 11 bases between the two germline ends. From germline, CDR1 is DFQATT and CDR2 SNEGSKA (reference sequence). Sequenced with the Oncomine TCR Beta short-read assay was DNA taken from cultured CD4+ T cells. TCRdb reprocessed the PCR reads via MiXCR and lists one record per CDR3 protein. The table includes roughly 24,000 distinct CDR3 sequences, approximately 59% detected once. This clonotype showed up just a few times. Its antigen is not identified. Treatment defined: approximately 10-day PBMC culture with coronavirus spike peptide pools or control peptides (ViraFEST assay).

The receptor was derived from a human donor who had recovered from COVID-19. Material for sequencing was CD4+ T cells from blood, cultured in vitro. This chain links TRBV20-1 with TRBJ2-7; D perhaps matches TRBD1 (6 bases). CDR3 residues: CSASRGINEQYF. The CDR3 region has the DNA TGCAGTGCTAGCAGGGGAATCAACGAGCAGTACTTC.